These T cell receptor beta chains were read from a single sample in a study of blood T cell repertoires in COVID-19. TCRdb keeps only in-frame clones here, not all; method: immunoSEQ multiplex PCR. The table has roughly 250,000 clones, about 91% seen once. Sample: PBMCs or T cells enriched from blood (not recorded which). All receptors come from a middle-aged woman with acute COVID-19. CDR3s include the opening cysteine and the closing phenylalanine or tryptophan. The order of the fields is D gene, V gene, J gene, clone size, CDR3 DNA, CDR3 protein. D genes are given only for firm matches. Only some rows state a clone size, as once, few, many or a class for expanded clones.

d_gene: NA
v_gene: TRBV6-1
j_gene: TRBJ1-5
abundance: NA
CDR3nt: TGTGCCAGCAGTGATTGGGCCAGGCAACGCAATCAGCCCCAGCATTTT
CDR3aa: CASSDWARQRNQPQHF

d_gene: NA
v_gene: TRBV7-9
j_gene: TRBJ1-1
abundance: NA
CDR3nt: TGTGCCAGCAGCTATCAACTCTACACTGAAGCTTTCTTT
CDR3aa: CASSYQLYTEAFF

d_gene: NA
v_gene: TRBV28
j_gene: TRBJ2-6
abundance: NA
CDR3nt: TGTGCCAGCACACTTGCTGATAACTCTGGGGCCAACGTCCTGACTTTC
CDR3aa: CASTLADNSGANVLTF

d_gene: NA
v_gene: TRBV1
j_gene: TRBJ2-3
abundance: once
CDR3nt: TGCACCAGCAGCCAAGATGAGGGGGGGACTAGCGGGAGGTCTAGCCGTACGCAGTATTTT
CDR3aa: CTSSQDEGGTSGRSSRTQYF

d_gene: TRBD1
v_gene: TRBV7-3
j_gene: TRBJ1-1
abundance: once
CDR3nt: TGTGCCAGCAGCTTATCCGGACAGGAGAACACTGAAGCTTTCTTT
CDR3aa: CASSLSGQENTEAFF

d_gene: NA
v_gene: TRBV7-2
j_gene: TRBJ1-2
abundance: NA
CDR3nt: TGTGCCAGCAGCTTACTACTTTATGGCTACACCTTC
CDR3aa: CASSLLLYGYTF

d_gene: NA
v_gene: TRBV30
j_gene: TRBJ1-1
abundance: once
CDR3nt: TGTGCCTGGAGTGTAGCCGGGGGAAGTACTGAAGCTTTCTTT
CDR3aa: CAWSVAGGSTEAFF

d_gene: NA
v_gene: TRBV30
j_gene: TRBJ2-1
abundance: NA
CDR3nt: TGTGCCTGGAGCCCCGGGTCTGAGCAGTTCTTC
CDR3aa: CAWSPGSEQFF

d_gene: TRBD2
v_gene: TRBV9
j_gene: TRBJ2-1
abundance: once
CDR3nt: TGTGCCAGCAGCAAGCGGGAGTACGGTGAGCAGTTCTTC
CDR3aa: CASSKREYGEQFF

d_gene: TRBD1
v_gene: TRBV18
j_gene: TRBJ1-2
abundance: NA
CDR3nt: TGTGCCAGCTCACTGACAGGGTTTTACGGCTACACCTTC
CDR3aa: CASSLTGFYGYTF

d_gene: NA
v_gene: TRBV27
j_gene: TRBJ1-2
abundance: NA
CDR3nt: TGTGCCAGCAGTTTTTTTGGCCATGGCTACACCTTC
CDR3aa: CASSFFGHGYTF

d_gene: TRBD1
v_gene: TRBV5-1
j_gene: TRBJ1-1
abundance: NA
CDR3nt: TGCGCCAGCAGCGACCAGGGGGGGAACACTGAAGCTTTCTTT
CDR3aa: CASSDQGGNTEAFF

d_gene: TRBD1
v_gene: TRBV10-3
j_gene: TRBJ1-1
abundance: NA
CDR3nt: TGTGCCATCAGAGAACAGGGGGGCACTGAAGCTTTCTTT
CDR3aa: CAIREQGGTEAFF

d_gene: TRBD2
v_gene: TRBV28
j_gene: TRBJ2-1
abundance: NA
CDR3nt: TGTGCCAGCAGTATAACCGGGACTAGGGAGTTCTTC
CDR3aa: CASSITGTREFF

d_gene: NA
v_gene: TRBV10-1
j_gene: TRBJ1-5
abundance: NA
CDR3nt: TGCGCCAGCAGTGAGCCCGATCAGCCCCAGCATTTT
CDR3aa: CASSEPDQPQHF

d_gene: NA
v_gene: TRBV29-1
j_gene: TRBJ1-1
abundance: NA
CDR3nt: TGCAGCGGCGGGCCTCGGAAGAACACTGAAGCTTTCTTT
CDR3aa: CSGGPRKNTEAFF

d_gene: NA
v_gene: TRBV7-8
j_gene: TRBJ1-1
abundance: NA
CDR3nt: TGTGCCAGCAGCTTACGGCCGGCAGCGACTGAAGCTTTCTTT
CDR3aa: CASSLRPAATEAFF

d_gene: NA
v_gene: TRBV28
j_gene: TRBJ1-6
abundance: once
CDR3nt: TGTGCCAGCAGTTTATTTGGGGGCGATGGTTCACCCCTCCACTTT
CDR3aa: CASSLFGGDGSPLHF

d_gene: NA
v_gene: TRBV29-1
j_gene: TRBJ1-2
abundance: NA
CDR3nt: TGCAGCGCATTTACCAGGGAAGCCTATGGCTACACCTTC
CDR3aa: CSAFTREAYGYTF

d_gene: NA
v_gene: TRBV11-3
j_gene: TRBJ2-5
abundance: once
CDR3nt: TGTGCCAGCATTATGAGGAGAAGGGGTCACGAGACCCAGTACTTC
CDR3aa: CASIMRRRGHETQYF

d_gene: TRBD1
v_gene: TRBV10-3
j_gene: TRBJ2-2
abundance: NA
CDR3nt: TGTGCCATCAGGATTTGGACAGGGGCCGACACCGGGGAGCTGTTTTTT
CDR3aa: CAIRIWTGADTGELFF

d_gene: NA
v_gene: TRBV5-5
j_gene: TRBJ1-3
abundance: NA
CDR3nt: TGTGCCAGCAGCTTAAACACCGGGTTGCAGACCATATATTTT
CDR3aa: CASSLNTGLQTIYF

d_gene: TRBD2
v_gene: TRBV2
j_gene: TRBJ2-5
abundance: NA
CDR3nt: TGTGCCAGCAGTGAAGGGACTAGCGGGAGCTGGGAGACCCAGTACTTC
CDR3aa: CASSEGTSGSWETQYF

d_gene: TRBD2
v_gene: TRBV10-2
j_gene: TRBJ2-1
abundance: NA
CDR3nt: TGCGCCAGCAGTGAGGAGACTAGCGGAAACAATGAGCAGTTCTTC
CDR3aa: CASSEETSGNNEQFF

d_gene: TRBD2
v_gene: TRBV18
j_gene: TRBJ2-3
abundance: once
CDR3nt: TGTGCCAGCTCACCATCCGCCTGGGGACTAGAGTCTTCAGATACGCAGTATTTT
CDR3aa: CASSPSAWGLESSDTQYF

d_gene: TRBD1
v_gene: TRBV11-2
j_gene: TRBJ1-5
abundance: NA
CDR3nt: TGTGCCAGCAGCCCCCGGGACAGAGTTAGCAATCAGCCCCAGCATTTT
CDR3aa: CASSPRDRVSNQPQHF

d_gene: NA
v_gene: TRBV24-1
j_gene: TRBJ2-5
abundance: NA
CDR3nt: TGTGCCACCAGTGATTTGCATCGGTCAGGAATGGAGACCCAGTACTTC
CDR3aa: CATSDLHRSGMETQYF

d_gene: NA
v_gene: TRBV6-5
j_gene: TRBJ1-5
abundance: few
CDR3nt: TGTGCCAGCAGACAGGGAAGGGGCCAGCCCCAGCATTTT
CDR3aa: CASRQGRGQPQHF

d_gene: NA
v_gene: TRBV18
j_gene: TRBJ2-3
abundance: NA
CDR3nt: TGTGCCAGCTCACCACCGTCGCCTAGCGGCACAGATACGCAGTATTTT
CDR3aa: CASSPPSPSGTDTQYF

d_gene: TRBD1
v_gene: TRBV24-1
j_gene: TRBJ2-3
abundance: NA
CDR3nt: TGTGCCACCAGTGGGACAGGGTTGGTCACAGATACGCAGTATTTT
CDR3aa: CATSGTGLVTDTQYF

d_gene: TRBD1
v_gene: TRBV29-1
j_gene: TRBJ2-5
abundance: once
CDR3nt: TGCACCGGCGCGGGACAGGGAGCGGAGACCCAGTACTTC
CDR3aa: CTGAGQGAETQYF

d_gene: TRBD2
v_gene: TRBV29-1
j_gene: TRBJ2-1
abundance: once
CDR3nt: TGCAGCGTTGACGGGACTAGCGGGAGTGGAGGGGCCTACAATGAGCAGTTCTTC
CDR3aa: CSVDGTSGSGGAYNEQFF

d_gene: NA
v_gene: TRBV5-5
j_gene: TRBJ2-7
abundance: NA
CDR3nt: TGTGCCAGCAGCTTGGCGGCAGGGGGGCCCTACGAGCAGTACTTC
CDR3aa: CASSLAAGGPYEQYF

d_gene: NA
v_gene: TRBV7-9
j_gene: TRBJ1-2
abundance: few
CDR3nt: TGTGCCAGCAGCTTAGTTCTACAGGATGGCTACACCTTC
CDR3aa: CASSLVLQDGYTF

d_gene: NA
v_gene: TRBV4-1
j_gene: TRBJ1-4
abundance: NA
CDR3nt: TGCGCCAGCAGCCAAGATCAGACTAGCGAAAAACTGTTTTTT
CDR3aa: CASSQDQTSEKLFF

d_gene: TRBD1
v_gene: TRBV10-3
j_gene: TRBJ1-3
abundance: NA
CDR3nt: TGTGCCATCAGGGACGGGGGACAGGGATTTGGAAACACCATATATTTT
CDR3aa: CAIRDGGQGFGNTIYF

d_gene: NA
v_gene: TRBV28
j_gene: TRBJ1-6
abundance: NA
CDR3nt: TGTGCCAGCAGTCCCACAACAGTAAATAATTCACCCCTCCACTTT
CDR3aa: CASSPTTVNNSPLHF

d_gene: NA
v_gene: TRBV6-5
j_gene: TRBJ1-1
abundance: NA
CDR3nt: TGTGCCAGCAGTTCCCCCAGGGAGGGGAATAATGAAGCTTTCTTT
CDR3aa: CASSSPREGNNEAFF

d_gene: NA
v_gene: TRBV19
j_gene: TRBJ1-1
abundance: once
CDR3nt: TGTGCCAGTAGTCTAAGACGGGTGAACACTGAAGCTTTCTTT
CDR3aa: CASSLRRVNTEAFF

d_gene: TRBD2
v_gene: TRBV7-2
j_gene: TRBJ2-7
abundance: NA
CDR3nt: TGTGCCAGCAGCTTACTTGGACTAGCGAGCGAGCAGTACTTC
CDR3aa: CASSLLGLASEQYF

d_gene: NA
v_gene: TRBV2
j_gene: TRBJ1-5
abundance: once
CDR3nt: TGTGCCAGCAGTGGTCCGTCCCCCAATCAGCCCCAGCATTTT
CDR3aa: CASSGPSPNQPQHF

d_gene: TRBD2
v_gene: TRBV7-2
j_gene: TRBJ2-5
abundance: NA
CDR3nt: TGTGCCAGCAGCTTAGTCGGCGGTAGCGGGGGGAGACAAGAGACCCAGTACTTC
CDR3aa: CASSLVGGSGGRQETQYF

d_gene: NA
v_gene: TRBV5-8
j_gene: TRBJ2-7
abundance: NA
CDR3nt: TGTGCCAGCAGCCCGTCCTACGAGCAGTACTTC
CDR3aa: CASSPSYEQYF

d_gene: TRBD1
v_gene: TRBV9
j_gene: TRBJ1-1
abundance: NA
CDR3nt: TGTGCCAGCAGCGTAGGGCAGGGGGCGCTGAACACTGAAGCTTTCTTT
CDR3aa: CASSVGQGALNTEAFF

d_gene: NA
v_gene: TRBV5-1
j_gene: TRBJ1-6
abundance: NA
CDR3nt: TGCGCCAGCAGCCCCAGGACAACTCATAATTCACCCCTCCACTTT
CDR3aa: CASSPRTTHNSPLHF

d_gene: NA
v_gene: TRBV12-3/TRBV12-4
j_gene: TRBJ2-5
abundance: NA
CDR3nt: TGTGCCAGCTCCAAGGGGCGCGAGACCCAGTACTTC
CDR3aa: CASSKGRETQYF

d_gene: TRBD1
v_gene: TRBV19
j_gene: TRBJ1-5
abundance: NA
CDR3nt: TGTGCCAGTAGCCCTACAGGGGGCAGTCAGCCCCAGCATTTT
CDR3aa: CASSPTGGSQPQHF

d_gene: TRBD1
v_gene: TRBV19
j_gene: TRBJ2-5
abundance: NA
CDR3nt: TGTGCCAGTAGTATAGGGGGACAGTCTAAAGCCCAGTACTTC
CDR3aa: CASSIGGQSKAQYF

d_gene: NA
v_gene: TRBV28
j_gene: TRBJ1-4
abundance: NA
CDR3nt: TGTGCCAGCAGTTTTTTAACGAGCGAAAAACTGTTTTTT
CDR3aa: CASSFLTSEKLFF

d_gene: TRBD1
v_gene: TRBV19
j_gene: TRBJ2-4
abundance: once
CDR3nt: TGTGGCACGGGACAGGGAATAAGCGGCATTCAGTACTTC
CDR3aa: CGTGQGISGIQYF

d_gene: NA
v_gene: TRBV4-3
j_gene: TRBJ1-4
abundance: NA
CDR3nt: TGCGCCAGCAGCCAAGAGGTCAGGATGAATGAAAAACTGTTTTTT
CDR3aa: CASSQEVRMNEKLFF